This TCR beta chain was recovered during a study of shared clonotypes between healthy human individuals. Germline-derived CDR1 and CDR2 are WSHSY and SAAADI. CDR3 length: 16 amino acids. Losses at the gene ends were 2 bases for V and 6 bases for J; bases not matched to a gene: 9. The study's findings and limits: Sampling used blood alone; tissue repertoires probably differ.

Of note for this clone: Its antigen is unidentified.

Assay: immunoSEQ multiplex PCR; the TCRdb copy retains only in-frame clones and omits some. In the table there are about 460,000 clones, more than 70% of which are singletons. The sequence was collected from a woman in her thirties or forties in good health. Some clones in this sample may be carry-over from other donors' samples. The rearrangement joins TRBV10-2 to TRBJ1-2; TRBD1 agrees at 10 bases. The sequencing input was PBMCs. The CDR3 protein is CASSEEGRQGANGYTF. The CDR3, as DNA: TGCGCCAGCAGTGAGGAGGGAAGACAGGGGGCAAATGGCTACACCTTC.